The clone carrying this TCR beta chain has a count of ten or more. This sample was taken from a study of blood T cell repertoires in COVID-19. Looking at the study overall: Some COVID-19 samples were acute and others convalescent; all came from the United States, Italy and Spain. The analysed material was cDNA or gDNA that came from T cells, B-cell-depleted T cells, or PBMCs.

Authors' processing steps: Nucleated cell counts were estimated from reference gene primer amplification. Produced via immunoSEQ multiplex PCR; TCRdb's table is partial and in-frame only. That table is the source of V, J and clone size, and D and trimming were worked out from the DNA. Of about 190,000 clones listed, more than 70% were seen once; the top ten hold roughly 2.8%. This CDR3 has 11 residues. The germline gives CDR1 SGHDT, CDR2 YYEEEE. V was pared by 0 bases and J by 14 bases, with 11 bases between. The sample taken for sequencing was peripheral blood. The source is an elderly woman with active or convalescent COVID-19. The chain is built from TRBV5-6 and TRBJ1-2; D gene ambiguous. The CDR3 region is CASSLDGPGTF. The CDR3 coding sequence is TGTGCCAGCAGCTTGGATGGGCCGGGGACCTTC.